The 22 T cell receptor beta chains given below trace back to one sample, sequenced in a study of a mutant IDH1 vaccine in newly diagnosed glioma. Time point reported: week 5, during vaccination. It was 300 ug of mutant IDH1 20-mer peptide that made up each vaccine dose, given with topical imiquimod. Generated by immunoSEQ multiplex PCR, the TCRdb table keeps only in-frame clones and is missing some. This table has 25,000 to 30,000 clones, about nine tenths appearing once. Their antigens remain unidentified. Sequences were derived from peripheral blood mononuclear cells (PBMCs), sampled from a glioma patient whose treatment included an IDH1 peptide vaccine. The origin of the receptors is a woman in her thirties or forties with glioma. Some clones in this sample may be carry-over from other donors' samples.

This chain uses TRBV10-3 with TRBJ1-6; 7 nucleotides align to TRBD1. Germline CDR1 and CDR2: ENHRY and SYGVKD. This CDR3 spans 15 amino acids. Unmatched junction bases numbered 9, after V lost 6 bases and J lost 7 bases. CDR3 in DNA: TGTGCCATCAGGTCCGGGACAGTGATGAATTCACCCCTCCACTTT. As protein: CAIRSGTVMNSPLHF.

Notes on this clone: This CDR3 is also generated by other DNA sequences in the sample. CDR3 bases: TGCGCCAGCAGCTTAGAGGGGTATGGCTACACCTTC. As protein: CASSLEGYGYTF. The V call is TRBV5-1, the J call TRBJ1-2; weak D call: TRBD1 (5 bases). Germline loops: CDR1 SGHRS, CDR2 YFSETQ. The V gene lost 2 bases and the J gene lost 5 bases, with 7 bases spanning the gap. This CDR3 comprises 12 residues. The whole variable domain, remainder taken from reference TRBV5-1 and TRBJ1-2, is KAGVTQTPRYLIKTRGQQVTLSCSPISGHRSVSWYQQTPGQGLQFLFEYFSETQRNKGNFPGRFSGRQFSNSRSEMNVSTLELGDSALYLCASSLEGYGYTFGSGTRLTVV.

V usage is TRBV9 and J usage is TRBJ2-3; 7 nucleotides line up with TRBD1. V trimming: 2 bases; J trimming: 1 base; junction bases outside the gene matches: 7. The CDR3 extends over 16 amino acids. The germline gives CDR1 SGDLS, CDR2 YYNGEE. CDR3 sequence (DNA): TGTGCCAGCAGCGTCTTGACAGGGAGAGGCACAGATACGCAGTATTTT. This gives the protein CASSVLTGRGTDTQYF. Variable domain in full (rest from reference TRBV9 and TRBJ2-3): DSGVTQTPKHLITATGQRVTLRCSPRSGDLSVYWYQQSLDQGLQFLIQYYNGEERAKGNILERFSAQQFPDLHSELNLSSLELGDSALYFCASSVLTGRGTDTQYFGPGTRLTVL.

This chain uses TRBV27 with TRBJ1-2; D perhaps matches TRBD1 (5 bases). The V end lost 3 bases, the J end lost 3 bases, and 17 bases lay between the germline ends. Germline CDR1 reads MNHEY; CDR2 reads SMNVEV (reference sequence). This CDR3 has 16 residues. The CDR3 DNA reads as TGTGCCAGCAGTTTTAGGCCTGGGGCGGACCACTATGGCTACACCTTC. It codes for CASSFRPGADHYGYTF.

The CDR3 region is CASSPPSGPQHF. As DNA, the CDR3 is TGTGCCAGCAGCCCCCCTAGTGGGCCCCAGCATTTT. The rearrangement links TRBV7-2 to TRBJ1-5; D unclear. Germline-derived CDR1 and CDR2 are SGHTA and FQGNSA. This CDR3 region has 12 residues. V gave up 5 bases and J gave up 9 bases, with 11 bases separating them. The full variable domain, its missing parts supplied by reference TRBV7-2 and TRBJ1-5, is GAGVSQSPSNKVTEKGKDVELRCDPISGHTALYWYRQSLGQGLEFLIYFQGNSAPDKSGLPSDRFSAERTGGSVSTLTIQRTQQEDSAVYLCASSPPSGPQHFGDGTRLSIL.

CDR3 bases: TGTGCCAGCAGATTAACAGGGGTCGCTTTCTTT. The encoded protein is CASRLTGVAFF. This rearrangement joins TRBV7-9 to TRBJ1-1, with TRBD1 identical over 7 bases. Germline V gene data show CDR1 as SEHNR and CDR2 as FQNEAQ (reference sequence). Trimming removed 6 bases from V and 11 bases from J; junction bases left unmatched: 6. The CDR3 has 11 residues.

V and J are TRBV28 and TRBJ1-2; D gene uncertain. The CDR3 spans 13 residues. Germline loops: CDR1 MDHEN, CDR2 SYDVKM. The V end lost 5 bases, the J end lost 8 bases, and 15 bases lay between the germline ends. This chain's CDR3 is CASSPLVAGGYTF. The CDR3 coding sequence is TGTGCCAGCAGTCCCCTCGTCGCGGGGGGCTACACCTTC.

This chain links TRBV19 with TRBJ1-2, with 7 bases matching TRBD1. The J segment lost 3 bases and the V segment lost 5 bases, leaving 12 bases of the junction unmatched. Germline CDR1 reads LNHDA; CDR2 reads SQIVND (reference sequence). This CDR3 comprises 16 residues. Here the CDR3 DNA reads TGTGCCAGTAGTCCCCTGAGGGGGCAAAGGGACTATGGCTACACCTTC. Protein: CASSPLRGQRDYGYTF.

This chain joins TRBV5-4 and TRBJ1-1; no reliable D call. CDR3 length: 12 residues. V dropped 2 bases and J dropped 1 base, with 3 bases sitting between them. Germline V gene lookup returns CDR1 SGHNT and CDR2 YYREEE (reference sequence). CDR3 protein: CASSFGNTEAFF. Written as DNA, the CDR3 is TGTGCCAGCAGCTTCGGGAACACTGAAGCTTTCTTT.

J is TRBJ2-4 and V is TRBV14; 7 nucleotides line up with TRBD1. The CDR3 has 18 amino acids. The germline CDR1 and CDR2 sequences are SGHDN and FVKESK. V trimming: 10 bases; J trimming: 2 bases; junction bases outside the gene matches: 20. The CDR3 DNA sequence: TGTGCCACCCTGGACAGGCTAATAGGTGTTTTAACCAAAAACATTCAGTACTTC. Its protein product is CATLDRLIGVLTKNIQYF.

A word on this clone: The junction shows a germline mismatch at one end, possibly a read error. The chain joins TRBV5-5 to TRBJ1-1; D is ambiguous. This CDR3 contains 13 residues. Germline assignment: CDR1 SGHKS and CDR2 YYEKEE (reference sequence). The CDR3 sequence: CASRLDLNTEAFF. CDR3 DNA sequence: TGTGCCAGCAGGTTGGACCTGAACACTGAAGCTTTCTTT.

This clone showed up just once. The V gene is TRBV28, the J gene TRBJ2-3; the D gene is possibly TRBD1 (5 bases). The CDR3 runs to 13 residues. V was pared by 5 bases and J by 2 bases, with 8 bases between. Looked up from germline, CDR1 is MDHEN and CDR2 is SYDVKM. CDR3 DNA: TGTGCCAGCAGTCCAGGGATCACAGATACGCAGTATTTT. As protein: CASSPGITDTQYF.

The chain recombines TRBV4-3 with TRBJ1-2; 7 bases align to TRBD1. The V and J ends lost 4 bases and 5 bases, in that order; junction bases with no gene match: 10. Germline assignment: CDR1 LGHNA and CDR2 YSLEER. The CDR3 contains 15 residues. The chain's CDR3 is CASSPGGAGMYGYTF. The CDR3 DNA reads TGCGCCAGCAGCCCAGGGGGGGCAGGGATGTATGGCTACACCTTC.

This chain connects TRBV6-6 to TRBJ2-6; no clear D gene. The V end was cut by 9 bases, the J end by 2 bases, with 14 bases between. The CDR3 extends over 15 amino acids. Germline-derived CDR1 and CDR2 are MNHNY and SVGAGI (reference sequence). CDR3 loop: CASSLYSTGANVLTF. CDR3 coding DNA: TGTGCCAGTAGTCTTTATTCGACTGGGGCCAACGTCCTGACTTTC.

The J gene is TRBJ1-6, the V gene TRBV28; TRBD1 agrees at 7 bases. Per germline, CDR1 MDHEN and CDR2 SYDVKM. With 2 bases clipped from V and 6 bases from J, the junction kept 10 bases outside the gene matches. This CDR3 spans 17 amino acids. For the CDR3, the DNA is TGTGCCAGCAGTTTAATGCAGCCCGGGACAGTTAATTCACCCCTCCACTTT. It yields the protein CASSLMQPGTVNSPLHF.

The chain combines TRBV28 with TRBJ1-1; D unresolved. The V end was cut by 6 bases, the J end by 0 bases, with 8 bases between. This CDR3 contains 13 residues. Germline CDR1 is MDHEN and CDR2 is SYDVKM. The CDR3: CASSGSMNTEAFF. The CDR3 DNA follows: TGTGCCAGCAGCGGGAGCATGAACACTGAAGCTTTCTTT.

This chain connects TRBV6-1 to TRBJ1-3, with D unresolved. Germline V gives CDR1 MNHNS, CDR2 SASEGT. Trimming removed 8 bases from V and 12 bases from J, with 5 bases in between. This CDR3 has 8 amino acids. For the CDR3, the DNA is TGTGCCAGCGGCGACATATATTTT. This gives the protein CASGDIYF.

This chain joins TRBV29-1 and TRBJ1-2, with 7 nucleotides matching TRBD1. Germline V gives CDR1 SQVTM, CDR2 ANQGSEA. CDR3 size: 12 residues. V lost 3 bases, J lost 6 bases, and 4 bases stayed unmatched. The CDR3 protein is CSVDLTGNGYTF. DNA for the CDR3: TGCAGCGTTGACTTGACAGGGAATGGCTACACCTTC.

The rearrangement links TRBV29-1 to TRBJ1-3; TRBD1 is a possible D gene (6 bases). The germline CDR1 and CDR2 sequences are SQVTM and ANQGSEA. This CDR3 has 12 residues. V gave up 4 bases and J gave up 10 bases, with 14 bases separating them. CDR3 sequence (DNA): TGCAGCGTTGCCAGGGGTTCGGGAACCATATATTTT. Encoded protein: CSVARGSGTIYF.

The chain links TRBV7-2 to TRBJ1-1; D is undetermined. This CDR3 has 15 amino acids. V lost 2 bases and J 1 base, leaving 11 bases between the germline ends. Germline CDR1 and CDR2: SGHTA and FQGNSA. This CDR3 is CASSLPQRRNTEAFF. For the CDR3, the DNA is TGTGCCAGCAGCTTACCCCAGAGACGGAACACTGAAGCTTTCTTT.

CDR3 region: CASSLGAFDTGELFF. In DNA form, the CDR3 reads TGTGCCAGCAGCTTAGGCGCCTTTGACACCGGGGAGCTGTTTTTT. The chain recombines TRBV7-2 with TRBJ2-2, with unresolved D. In germline, CDR1 is SGHTA, CDR2 FQGNSA. V lost 1 base and J 3 bases, leaving 9 bases between the germline ends. The CDR3 is made up of 15 amino acids.

A single count supports this clone. The chain carries TRBV2 and TRBJ1-5; no definite D call. Trimming left V 4 bases short and J 0 bases short, with 10 bases between. The CDR3 covers 15 residues. Looked up from germline, CDR1 is SNHLY and CDR2 is FYNNEI. CDR3 DNA sequence: TGTGCCAGCAGTGTATCATCGAATAGCAATCAGCCCCAGCATTTT. This sequence encodes CASSVSSNSNQPQHF.